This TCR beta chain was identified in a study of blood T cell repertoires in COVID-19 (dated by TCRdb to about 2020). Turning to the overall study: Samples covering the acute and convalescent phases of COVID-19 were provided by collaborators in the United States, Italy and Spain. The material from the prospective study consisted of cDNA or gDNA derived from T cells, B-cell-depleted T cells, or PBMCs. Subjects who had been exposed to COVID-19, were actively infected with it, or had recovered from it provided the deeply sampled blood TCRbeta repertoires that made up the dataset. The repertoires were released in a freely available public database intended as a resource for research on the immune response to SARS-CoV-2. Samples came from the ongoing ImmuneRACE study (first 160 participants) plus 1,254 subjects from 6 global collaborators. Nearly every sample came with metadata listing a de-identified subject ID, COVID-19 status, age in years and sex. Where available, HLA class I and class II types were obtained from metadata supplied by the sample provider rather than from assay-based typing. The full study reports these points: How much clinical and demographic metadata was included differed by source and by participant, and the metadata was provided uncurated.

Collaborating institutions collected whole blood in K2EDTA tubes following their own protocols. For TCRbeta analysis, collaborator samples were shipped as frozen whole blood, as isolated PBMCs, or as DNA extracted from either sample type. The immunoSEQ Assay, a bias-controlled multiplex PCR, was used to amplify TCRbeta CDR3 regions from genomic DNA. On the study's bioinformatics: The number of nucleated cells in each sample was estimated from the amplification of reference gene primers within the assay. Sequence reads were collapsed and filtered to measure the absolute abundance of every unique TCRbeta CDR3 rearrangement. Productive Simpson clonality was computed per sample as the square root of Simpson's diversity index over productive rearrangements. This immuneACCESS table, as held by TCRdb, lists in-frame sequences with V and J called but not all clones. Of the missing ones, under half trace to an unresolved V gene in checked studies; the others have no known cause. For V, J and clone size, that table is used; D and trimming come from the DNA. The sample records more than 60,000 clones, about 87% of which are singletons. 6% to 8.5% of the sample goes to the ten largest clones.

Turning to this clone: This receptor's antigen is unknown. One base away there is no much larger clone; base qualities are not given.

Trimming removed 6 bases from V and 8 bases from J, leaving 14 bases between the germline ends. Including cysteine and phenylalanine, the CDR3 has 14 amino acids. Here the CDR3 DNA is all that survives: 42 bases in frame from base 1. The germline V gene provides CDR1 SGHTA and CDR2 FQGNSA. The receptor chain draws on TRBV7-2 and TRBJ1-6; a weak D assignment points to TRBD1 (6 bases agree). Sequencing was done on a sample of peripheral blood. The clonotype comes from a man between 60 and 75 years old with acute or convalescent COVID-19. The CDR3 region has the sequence CASSGRGGDSPLHF. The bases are TGTGCCAGCAGTGGGAGGGGGGGAGATTCACCCCTCCACTTT.